One and the same sample provided the 19 T cell receptor beta chains below, sequenced in a study of blood T cells in healthy people across ages. It was with a sample-barcoded 5' primer and a J-beta primer mix that a second PCR of about 6 to 12 cycles was run. TCRdb redid the calling of the 5' RACE reads with MiXCR, one entry per CDR3 protein. Of hundreds of thousands of distinct CDR3 sequences in the sample, under 80% were seen once. Sequencing used blood. All receptors come from a man aged 30-40 years in good health.

The genes are TRBV5-1 and TRBJ2-3; no reliable D call. Germline V gene data show CDR1 as SGHRS and CDR2 as YFSETQ. The germline V and J ends were trimmed by 0 bases and 9 bases, with 14 bases remaining between them. This CDR3 is built from 14 residues. DNA of the CDR3: TGCGCCAGCAGCTTGGAAATTGAGCTGGTGACGCAGTATTTT. Translating gives CASSLEIELVTQYF.

This chain joins TRBV7-2 and TRBJ2-5, with 10 nucleotides matching TRBD1. Germline CDR1 is SGHTA and CDR2 is FQGNSA. Losses at the gene ends were 1 base for V and 3 bases for J; bases not matched to a gene: 14. The CDR3 spans 19 residues. As DNA, the CDR3 is TGTGCCAGCAGCTTAGGAGTAGGGGTGGGGGACAGGGGAAAAGAGACCCAGTACTTC. Protein product: CASSLGVGVGDRGKETQYF. Variable domain in full (rest from reference TRBV7-2 and TRBJ2-5): GAGVSQSPSNKVTEKGKDVELRCDPISGHTALYWYRQSLGQGLEFLIYFQGNSAPDKSGLPSDRFSAERTGGSVSTLTIQRTQQEDSAVYLCASSLGVGVGDRGKETQYFGPGTRLLVL.

The V gene is TRBV28, the J gene TRBJ2-7; maybe TRBD1 (6 bases). Germline assignment: CDR1 MDHEN and CDR2 SYDVKM. Between the trimmed V and J ends, which lost 1 base and 7 bases, there was a span of 20 bases. This CDR3 has 16 residues. CDR3 protein: CASSLSGTYSYNEQYF. The DNA of the CDR3 is TGTGCCAGCAGTTTATCGGGGACATATTCCTACAATGAGCAGTACTTC.

The V call is TRBV9, the J call TRBJ2-1; D not certain. Trimming removed 4 bases at V and 5 bases at J, with 22 bases between. The CDR3 extends over 17 amino acids. Per germline, CDR1 SGDLS and CDR2 YYNGEE. The CDR3 DNA sequence: TGTGCCAGCAGCCCCCACTCCCCCAGTGCTCTCGACAATGAGCAGTTCTTC. Residues: CASSPHSPSALDNEQFF.

The chain is built from TRBV10-3 and TRBJ2-7; D is undetermined. This CDR3 comprises 12 residues. Trimming took 9 bases from V and 1 from J, leaving 10 bases between them. Germline values: CDR1 ENHRY, CDR2 SYGVKD. The CDR3 DNA reads as TGTGCCATTGGGCTGTCGTCCTACGAGCAGTACTTC. Translation gives CAIGLSSYEQYF.

This chain links TRBV7-2 with TRBJ1-6; TRBD1 matches at 10 bases. Germline CDR1 reads SGHTA; CDR2 reads FQGNSA. The CDR3 runs 16 residues. Germline trimming cut 2 bases from V and 7 bases from J; bases unmatched to any gene: 5. The CDR3 nucleotides are TGTGCCAGCAGCTTACCTGGACAGGGGGTCAATTCACCCCTCCACTTT. Its translation is CASSLPGQGVNSPLHF. The variable domain in full, completed from reference TRBV7-2 and TRBJ1-6, reads GAGVSQSPSNKVTEKGKDVELRCDPISGHTALYWYRQSLGQGLEFLIYFQGNSAPDKSGLPSDRFSAERTGGSVSTLTIQRTQQEDSAVYLCASSLPGQGVNSPLHFGNGTRLTVT.

The chain uses TRBV6-2 or TRBV6-3 and TRBJ2-7; possibly TRBD1 for D (5 bases). Between the trimmed V and J ends, which lost 6 bases and 3 bases, there was a span of 12 bases. The CDR3 length is 13 residues. Germline CDR1 reads MNHEY; CDR2 reads SVGEGT. Here the CDR3 DNA reads TGTGCCAGCAGCCCGGACACCGGCTACGAGCAGTACTTC. Translated: CASSPDTGYEQYF.

This clonotype has more than one count but fewer than ten. This sequence joins TRBV12-3 or TRBV12-4 and TRBJ1-2; D is possibly TRBD1 (5 bases). This CDR3 is 13 amino acids long. Trimming stripped 3 bases from V and 3 bases from J, with 8 bases between. CDR3: CASSLGVDYGYTF. The CDR3 bases are TGTGCCAGCAGTTTGGGGGTAGACTATGGCTACACCTTC.

This clonotype has just one count. V gene TRBV20-1 combines with J gene TRBJ2-2; no reliable D call. The germline gives CDR1 DFQATT, CDR2 SNEGSKA (reference sequence). Trimming pared 6 bases from V and 4 bases from J, leaving 9 bases between. The CDR3 loop spans 12 amino acids. The DNA of the CDR3 is TGCAGTGCCCCGCGGCGCACCGGGGAGCTGTTTTTT. Translation gives CSAPRRTGELFF.

Concerning this clonotype: Relative to the germline gene, one junction end is altered; a read error may explain this. This chain links TRBV12-3 or TRBV12-4 with TRBJ2-3, with D unclear. The CDR3 length is 14 residues. The CDR3 protein is CAGRTLSFAGAQYF. The CDR3 coding sequence is TGTGCCGGCAGGACCCTTAGTTTTGCTGGGGCGCAGTATTTT.

V usage is TRBV7-2 and J usage is TRBJ2-1; 7 nucleotides align to TRBD2. Looked up from germline, CDR1 is SGHTA and CDR2 is FQGNSA. The length of the CDR3 is 15 residues. The junction had 4 bases not matched to a gene; V was cut back by 4 bases and J by 1 base. The DNA for the CDR3 is TGTGCCAGCAGCTCGGGGGACTATTCCTACAATGAGCAGTTCTTC. It encodes CASSSGDYSYNEQFF.

The V call is TRBV7-9, the J call TRBJ2-3, with D perhaps TRBD1 (6 bases). The CDR3 extends over 16 amino acids. Germline CDR1 and CDR2: SEHNR and FQNEAQ (reference sequence). Trimming pared 5 bases from V and 0 bases from J, leaving 15 bases between. CDR3 region: CASSPARQASTDTQYF. CDR3 coding DNA: TGTGCCAGCAGCCCCGCCCGACAGGCTAGCACAGATACGCAGTATTTT. Drawing the rest from reference TRBV7-9 and TRBJ2-3, the complete variable domain is DTGVSQNPRHKITKRGQNVTFRCDPISEHNRLYWYRQTLGQGPEFLTYFQNEAQLEKSRLLSDRFSAERPKGSFSTLEIQRTEQGDSAMYLCASSPARQASTDTQYFGPGTRLTVL.

There are a few counts of this clonotype. A junction end diverges from the germline sequence, so it may reflect a read error. The chain links TRBV4-3 to TRBJ2-1; D is uncertain. This CDR3 is built from 13 residues. Germline V gene lookup returns CDR1 LGHNA and CDR2 YSLEER. CDR3 sequence reads: CASSQDGSNEQFF. The CDR3 DNA reads as TGTGCCAGCAGCCAAGATGGCTCCAATGAGCAGTTCTTC.

A remark on this clonotype: A much larger clone differs from this one at a single base, so this may be a read error. V gene TRBV13 combines with J gene TRBJ2-5, with TRBD1 matching 12 bases. TRBJ2-1 explains the end of the DNA better; the J call may be wrong. CDR3 length: 15 residues. CDR1 is PRHDT, CDR2 FYEKMQ, per germline (reference sequence). The CDR3 is CASSSRDRGQETQFF. In DNA form, the CDR3 reads TGTGCCAGCAGCTCCCGGGACAGGGGGCAAGAGACCCAGTTCTTC.

This chain connects TRBV10-3 to TRBJ1-6; D unclear. The CDR3 totals 13 residues. The germline CDR1 and CDR2 sequences are ENHRY and SYGVKD. Trimming cost V 11 bases and J 2 bases, with 10 bases left between them. The CDR3 DNA is TGTGCCGGCCGGGCAGCCTATAATTCACCCCTCCACTTT. Protein product: CAGRAAYNSPLHF.

The chain recombines TRBV4-1 with TRBJ1-1; D gene ambiguous. Trimming pared 1 base from V and 3 bases from J, leaving 9 bases between. Germline loops: CDR1 MGHRA, CDR2 YSYEKL. This CDR3 is 14 amino acids long. The CDR3 DNA follows: TGCGCCAGCAGCCAAGTTCCGGGCGACACTGAAGCTTTCTTT. It yields the protein CASSQVPGDTEAFF.

This clonotype was counted a few times. This sequence joins TRBV9 and TRBJ2-7; D tentatively reads TRBD1 or TRBD2 (5 bases each). Trimming removed 6 bases at V and 6 bases at J, with 16 bases between. The germline V gene has CDR1 SGDLS and CDR2 YYNGEE. There are 13 residues in the CDR3. The CDR3, as DNA: TGTGCCAGCACCACCCGGGGCGAGGGCGAGCAGTACTTC. This encodes CASTTRGEGEQYF.

J is TRBJ2-1 and V is TRBV20-1; 7 nucleotides agree with TRBD2. Germline CDR1 is DFQATT and CDR2 is SNEGSKA (reference sequence). The CDR3 runs 12 residues. V shed 3 bases and J 8 bases; nucleotides not matched to a gene: 4. The CDR3 is CSARGGYDEQFF. CDR3 in DNA: TGCAGTGCTAGGGGGGGGTACGATGAGCAGTTCTTC.

This rearrangement joins TRBV24-1 to TRBJ2-5; tentatively, D is TRBD1 or TRBD2 (5 bases each). CDR3 length equals 14 residues. Trimming took off 1 base at V and 11 bases at J, with 16 bases between the two ends. Germline V gene lookup returns CDR1 KGHDR and CDR2 SFDVKD. As DNA, the CDR3 is TGTGCCACCAGTGATTTCCGGGACCCAAAGGAGCAGTACTTC. Amino acid sequence: CATSDFRDPKEQYF.